The 18 T cell receptor beta chains listed next were all sequenced from one sample in a study of blood T cell repertoires in COVID-19. TCRdb keeps only in-frame clones here, not all; method: immunoSEQ multiplex PCR. Seen here are 250,000 to 300,000 clones, less than 90% observed once, and the top ten hold about an eighth. The sample taken for sequencing was peripheral blood. These receptors were collected from a woman aged 30 to 39 with COVID-19, enrolled during active disease.

The chain recombines TRBV4-1 with TRBJ2-5; 10 positions agree with TRBD2. In germline, CDR1 is MGHRA, CDR2 YSYEKL. This CDR3 spans 17 amino acids. V dropped 2 bases and J dropped 3; count of bases not matched to a gene: 9. The CDR3 spells CASSQPLRAGGKETQYF. The CDR3 nucleotides are TGCGCCAGCAGCCAACCCCTGCGAGCGGGGGGGAAAGAGACCCAGTACTTC.

The V call is TRBV4-1, the J call TRBJ2-1; 15 nucleotides align to TRBD2. The length of the CDR3 is 17 residues. Germline-derived CDR1 and CDR2 are MGHRA and YSYEKL. Trimming cost V 2 bases and J 8 bases; bases outside gene matches: 7. The CDR3 DNA reads as TGCGCCAGCAGCCAACGGACTAGCGGGGGGGCCAGTGATGAGCAGTTCTTC. Protein product: CASSQRTSGGASDEQFF.

CDR3 sequence reads: CASSRQGAIYEQYF. Here the CDR3 DNA reads TGTGCCAGCAGCCGACAGGGGGCGATCTACGAGCAGTACTTC. The V call is TRBV11-3, the J call TRBJ2-7, with 10 positions matching TRBD1. The CDR3 sequence is 14 residues long. The trim removed 5 bases at V and 3 bases at J, leaving 4 bases unmatched. Germline values: CDR1 SGHNT, CDR2 YENEEA.

The chain recombines TRBV3-1 (or the pseudogene TRBV3-2) with TRBJ2-7, with D possibly being TRBD2 (7 bases). V was pared by 2 bases and J by 2 bases, with 13 bases between. Per germline, CDR1 LGHDT and CDR2 YNNKEL (reference sequence). CDR3 length: 15 residues. This chain's CDR3 is CASSQTGSGAYEQYF. The DNA of the CDR3 is TGTGCCAGCAGCCAAACAGGGAGCGGGGCCTACGAGCAGTACTTC.

The chain is built from TRBV6-5 and TRBJ2-1; D may be TRBD1 (6 bases). Per the germline V gene, CDR1 is MNHEY and CDR2 is SVGAGI. This CDR3 spans 15 amino acids. Trimming stripped 0 bases from V and 6 bases from J, with 12 bases between. The CDR3 sequence is CASSYSGQGRNEQFF. DNA of the CDR3: TGTGCCAGCAGTTACTCGGGGCAGGGGCGCAATGAGCAGTTCTTC.

The chain joins TRBV19 to TRBJ2-1; 10 nucleotides align to TRBD2. This CDR3 is 15 amino acids long. CDR1 is LNHDA, CDR2 SQIVND, per germline (reference sequence). V trimming: 7 bases; J trimming: 2 bases; junction bases outside the gene matches: 5. In nucleotides, the CDR3 is TGTGCCAGTACAGCCACTAGCGGGGCCTACAATGAGCAGTTCTTC. Translating gives CASTATSGAYNEQFF.

This clone was picked up one time. The rearrangement links TRBV19 to TRBJ2-7; tentative D call: TRBD1 (6 bases). This CDR3 has 15 amino acids. Germline CDR1 is LNHDA and CDR2 is SQIVND (reference sequence). V lost 6 bases and J lost 7, with 22 bases in between. The CDR3 DNA sequence: TGTGCCAGTAGCATGAACAGGGTCCAAAGTGGTGAGCAGTACTTC. Encoded protein: CASSMNRVQSGEQYF.

The chain has TRBV7-9 and TRBJ1-2; D remains ambiguous. This CDR3 region has 13 residues. Germline V gene sequence: CDR1 SEHNR, CDR2 FQNEAQ (reference sequence). V was pared by 7 bases and J by 5 bases, with 14 bases between. The CDR3 DNA reads as TGTGCCAGCACCTCATTACTCGGGTATGGCTACACCTTC. Protein: CASTSLLGYGYTF.

V is TRBV4-1 and J is TRBJ2-7; 10 nucleotides agree with TRBD1. The V gene's germline CDR1 is MGHRA and CDR2 YSYEKL. The CDR3 is made up of 18 amino acids. Trimming cost V 0 bases and J 3 bases; bases outside gene matches: 11. The CDR3 region is CASSQDPGQGNLVYEQYF. The DNA of the CDR3 is TGCGCCAGCAGCCAAGATCCGGGACAGGGGAATCTGGTCTACGAGCAGTACTTC.

This CDR3 is CASSLIPGGQGRYGYTF. CDR3 sequence (DNA): TGTGCCAGCAGCTTGATTCCGGGGGGACAGGGACGCTATGGCTACACCTTC. The V call is TRBV5-5, the J call TRBJ1-2; 9 nucleotides line up with TRBD1. The CDR3 totals 17 residues. Germline-derived CDR1 and CDR2 are SGHKS and YYEKEE (reference sequence). After removal of 1 base from V and 4 bases from J, the junction contained 11 bases not matched to a gene. The full variable domain, completed using reference TRBV5-5 and TRBJ1-2, is DAGVTQSPTHLIKTRGQQVTLRCSPISGHKSVSWYQQVLGQGPQFIFQYYEKEERGRGNFPDRFSARQFPNYSSELNVNALLLGDSALYLCASSLIPGGQGRYGYTFGSGTRLTVV.

The V and J genes are TRBV27 and TRBJ1-2; 9 bases line up with TRBD1. Germline lookup yields CDR1 MNHEY and CDR2 SMNVEV (reference sequence). V lost 5 bases to trimming and J lost 8 bases; unmatched junction nucleotides: 9. The CDR3 runs 14 residues. CDR3 loop: CASSLRTGEGGYTF. The CDR3 DNA reads TGTGCCAGCAGTCTTCGGACAGGGGAAGGAGGCTACACCTTC.

This chain joins TRBV7-9 and TRBJ1-4; 10 positions agree with TRBD1. Germline trimming cut 5 bases from V and 8 bases from J; bases unmatched to any gene: 8. The CDR3 extends over 15 amino acids. From germline, CDR1 is SEHNR and CDR2 FQNEAQ (reference sequence). CDR3 nucleotide sequence: TGTGCCAGCAGCGTCCCCGGGACAGGGGTCGAAAAACTGTTTTTT. Protein sequence: CASSVPGTGVEKLFF.

CDR3: CASTGDRVNYGYTF. CDR3 nucleotide sequence: TGTGCCAGCACAGGGGACAGGGTTAACTATGGCTACACCTTC. The rearrangement joins TRBV2 to TRBJ1-2; 9 nucleotides line up with TRBD1. The CDR3 runs 14 residues. V was clipped by 7 bases and J by 1 base; unmatched bases: 4. Germline lookup yields CDR1 SNHLY and CDR2 FYNNEI.

The chain is built from TRBV7-2 and TRBJ1-2; D might be TRBD1 (6 bases). The ends were cut back, 5 bases at V and 6 bases at J, with 16 bases in the middle. Germline lookup yields CDR1 SGHTA and CDR2 FQGNSA. The CDR3 spans 14 residues. Written as DNA, the CDR3 is TGTGCCAGCAGCCCATCGACAGGTTGGAATGGCTACACCTTC. This translates into CASSPSTGWNGYTF.

Written as DNA, the CDR3 is TGTGCCAGCAGCCGCCCCTGGGTCGGGACTGAAGCTTTCTTT. Translation gives CASSRPWVGTEAFF. The V call is TRBV6-5, the J call TRBJ1-1; D unresolved. The V end lost 6 bases, the J end lost 5 bases, and 16 bases lay between the germline ends. The CDR3 spans 14 residues. Germline CDR1 and CDR2: MNHEY and SVGAGI.

The chain links TRBV3-1 (or the pseudogene TRBV3-2) to TRBJ2-5; 10 nucleotides agree with TRBD2. This CDR3 is built from 15 residues. J gave up 3 bases and V 5 bases, and 6 bases lay outside the gene matches. CDR1 is LGHDT, CDR2 YNNKEL, per germline (reference sequence). The DNA for the CDR3 is TGTGCCAGCAGCGCGAGCGGGGGGGCCAAAGAGACCCAGTACTTC. Translated, it gives CASSASGGAKETQYF.

V gene TRBV5-6 combines with J gene TRBJ2-7; no clear D. V dropped 1 base and J dropped 4 bases, with 12 bases sitting between them. Germline CDR1 SGHDT, CDR2 YYEEEE. The CDR3 length is 14 residues. This CDR3 is CASSLTQSRYEQYF. CDR3 nucleotide sequence: TGTGCCAGCAGCTTGACACAGAGTCGATACGAGCAGTACTTC.

The CDR3 nucleotides read TGTGCCAGTAGTACGGGGGACTCCTACAATGAGCAGTTCTTC. Its translation is CASSTGDSYNEQFF. The V and J genes are TRBV19 and TRBJ2-1; a possible D gene is TRBD2 (6 bases). Germline V gene sequence: CDR1 LNHDA, CDR2 SQIVND (reference sequence). The CDR3 runs to 14 residues. Deletions cut 4 bases from V and 0 bases from J, with 7 bases between.